Below are 27 T cell receptor beta chains sequenced from a single sample in a study of shared clonotypes between healthy human individuals. Profiling relied on immunoSEQ multiplex PCR, and the TCRdb table lists in-frame clones only, not all of them. The data hold 2 million to 2.5 million clones, with almost 96% observed a single time. The sequenced material came from naive CD4+ T cells sorted from blood. The subset is: CD45RA+ positively selected. The receptors shown here come from a young man in good health.

In this sample, this clone turned up a few times. In the same sample, other DNA sequences code for this CDR3. V is TRBV6-1 and J is TRBJ1-5; D unresolved. The V end lost 2 bases, the J end lost 1 base, and 12 bases lay between the germline ends. The CDR3 is 16 amino acids. Per germline, CDR1 MNHNS and CDR2 SASEGT. Written as DNA, the CDR3 is TGTGCCAGCAGTGAAAGGCCCGGCTTAAGCAATCAGCCCCAGCATTTT. It is translated as CASSERPGLSNQPQHF.

The rearrangement links TRBV7-9 to TRBJ2-1, with D possibly being TRBD1 (6 bases). CDR1 is SEHNR, CDR2 FQNEAQ, per germline (reference sequence). V shed 3 bases and J shed 8 bases, with 14 bases lying between them. CDR3 length equals 14 residues. CDR3 in amino acids: CASSFYQGKDEQFF. For the CDR3, the DNA is TGTGCCAGCAGCTTTTATCAGGGGAAGGATGAGCAGTTCTTC. The entire variable domain, with the rest obtained from reference TRBV7-9 and TRBJ2-1, is as follows: DTGVSQNPRHKITKRGQNVTFRCDPISEHNRLYWYRQTLGQGPEFLTYFQNEAQLEKSRLLSDRFSAERPKGSFSTLEIQRTEQGDSAMYLCASSFYQGKDEQFFGPGTRLTVL.

V is TRBV5-1 and J is TRBJ2-7; 9 bases agree with TRBD1. Germline V gene sequence: CDR1 SGHRS, CDR2 YFSETQ. This CDR3 contains 15 residues. Losses at the gene ends were 4 bases for V and 0 bases for J; bases not matched to a gene: 5. CDR3 sequence: CASSPDRGGSYEQYF. The CDR3, as DNA: TGCGCCAGCAGCCCGGACAGGGGTGGCTCCTACGAGCAGTACTTC. Drawing the rest from reference TRBV5-1 and TRBJ2-7, the complete variable domain is KAGVTQTPRYLIKTRGQQVTLSCSPISGHRSVSWYQQTPGQGLQFLFEYFSETQRNKGNFPGRFSGRQFSNSRSEMNVSTLELGDSALYLCASSPDRGGSYEQYFGPGTRLTVT.

The chain joins TRBV5-4 to TRBJ2-3; perhaps TRBD2 as D (7 bases). Germline V gene data show CDR1 as SGHNT and CDR2 as YYREEE (reference sequence). The CDR3 is 14 amino acids. The V end lost 4 bases, the J end lost 6 bases, and 15 bases lay between the germline ends. CDR3 DNA sequence: TGTGCCAGCAGCAACGCCAGGGGAGGGGATACGCAGTATTTT. It specifies CASSNARGGDTQYF.

CDR3 in amino acids: CASSVSRGNYQETQYF. CDR3 coding DNA: TGTGCCAGCAGCGTATCTCGCGGGAACTACCAAGAGACCCAGTACTTC. The rearrangement joins TRBV9 to TRBJ2-5; possibly TRBD2 for D (6 bases). Germline V lookup: CDR1 SGDLS, CDR2 YYNGEE. The V end lost 1 base, the J end lost 0 bases, and 13 bases lay between the germline ends. There are 16 residues in the CDR3.

The chain is built from TRBV9 and TRBJ2-7, with TRBD2 as a possible D gene (5 bases). The CDR3 extends over 14 amino acids. Germline lookup yields CDR1 SGDLS and CDR2 YYNGEE. Deletions cut 6 bases from V and 5 bases from J, with 18 bases between. CDR3 DNA sequence: TGTGCCAGCAACTATCGGGGTTCTTACGACGAGCAGTACTTC. This gives the protein CASNYRGSYDEQYF.

This clone came up once. The V and J genes are TRBV15 and TRBJ2-1, with 7 bases fitting TRBD1. The CDR3 has 17 amino acids. V trimming: 1 base; J trimming: 9 bases; junction bases outside the gene matches: 15. The germline CDR1 and CDR2 sequences are LNHNV and YYDKDF (reference sequence). This CDR3 is CATSRAAMTGTKAEQFF. The CDR3 nucleotides read TGTGCCACCAGCAGAGCCGCAATGACAGGGACCAAGGCTGAGCAGTTCTTC.

The CDR3 sequence is CASSLGAPFGNEQFF. Here the CDR3 DNA reads TGTGCCAGCAGTTTGGGGGCCCCGTTTGGCAATGAGCAGTTCTTC. This chain joins TRBV28 and TRBJ2-1; TRBD1 is a possible D gene (6 bases). The ends were cut back, 3 bases at V and 6 bases at J, with 15 bases in the middle. The CDR3 loop spans 15 amino acids. CDR1 and CDR2 from the germline V gene are MDHEN and SYDVKM.

The V gene is TRBV2, the J gene TRBJ2-2; D is perhaps TRBD2 (6 bases). Germline loops: CDR1 SNHLY, CDR2 FYNNEI. V dropped 6 bases and J dropped 2 bases, with 13 bases sitting between them. The CDR3 has 15 amino acids. The CDR3 DNA follows: TGTGCCAGCAGCCCCGGGACTCAAAACACCGGGGAGCTGTTTTTT. As protein: CASSPGTQNTGELFF.

Note on this clone: The identical CDR3 is also encoded by other nucleotide sequences in the sample. The V and J genes are TRBV28 and TRBJ2-7; tentative D call: TRBD2 (5 bases). Per the germline V gene, CDR1 is MDHEN and CDR2 is SYDVKM. CDR3 length: 13 amino acids. V lost 5 bases, J lost 3 bases, and 11 bases lay in between. Written as DNA, the CDR3 is TGTGCCAGCAGTCCGCCCGGAGGCTACGAGCAGTACTTC. This gives the protein CASSPPGGYEQYF.

This chain uses TRBV10-3 with TRBJ2-7; TRBD2 aligns across 7 bases. The V gene end was trimmed by 6 bases and the J gene end by 2 bases; junction bases not matched to a gene: 4. Germline V CDR1 and CDR2: ENHRY, SYGVKD. The CDR3 spans 13 residues. The CDR3: CAIRERDAYEQYF. The CDR3 region has the DNA TGTGCCATCAGGGAGCGGGACGCCTACGAGCAGTACTTC.

The chain links TRBV19 to TRBJ1-3; D unclear. Germline V lookup: CDR1 LNHDA, CDR2 SQIVND (reference sequence). Trimming cost V 7 bases and J 0 bases, with 10 bases left between them. The CDR3 extends over 14 amino acids. DNA for the CDR3: TGTGCCAGTACACTGGGGAGCTCTGGAAACACCATATATTTT. Amino acids: CASTLGSSGNTIYF. Full variable domain (rest looked up from reference TRBV19 and TRBJ1-3): DGGITQSPKYLFRKEGQNVTLSCEQNLNHDAMYWYRQDPGQGLRLIYYSQIVNDFQKGDIAEGYSVSREKKESFPLTVTSAQKNPTAFYLCASTLGSSGNTIYFGEGSWLTVV.

In regard to this clone: The identical CDR3 is also encoded by other nucleotide sequences in the sample. The chain uses TRBV30 and TRBJ2-7, with 8 nucleotides matching TRBD1. V gave up 5 bases and J gave up 2 bases; unmatched junction bases: 2. Germline CDR1 and CDR2: GTSNPN and SVGIG (reference sequence). The CDR3 totals 12 residues. The CDR3 spells CAWGQGTYEQYF. The DNA for the CDR3 is TGTGCCTGGGGACAGGGAACCTACGAGCAGTACTTC. The full variable domain, in which reference TRBV30 and TRBJ2-7 provide the parts outside the CDR3, is SQTIHQWPATLVQPVGSPLSLECTVEGTSNPNLYWYRQAAGRGLQLLFYSVGIGQISSEVPQNLSASRPQDRQFILSSKKLLLSDSGFYLCAWGQGTYEQYFGPGTRLTVT.

Remarks on this clone: Other DNA sequences in this specimen translate into the identical CDR3. The rearrangement joins TRBV11-1 to TRBJ2-6; D gene uncertain. The CDR3 sequence is 13 residues long. From germline, CDR1 is SGHAT and CDR2 FQDESV (reference sequence). V was clipped by 3 bases and J by 4 bases, with 4 bases between them. This chain's CDR3 is CASSFSGANVLTF. In DNA, the CDR3 is TGTGCCAGCAGCTTTTCCGGGGCCAACGTCCTGACTTTC.

The chain carries TRBV7-8 and TRBJ2-7; 7 nucleotides match TRBD2. This CDR3 has 17 amino acids. Looked up from germline, CDR1 is SGHVS and CDR2 is FQNEAQ. Losses at the gene ends were 1 base for V and 0 bases for J; bases not matched to a gene: 9. CDR3 sequence (DNA): TGTGCCAGCAGCTTAGTCTTTCCTCAGCGGGGCTCCTACGAGCAGTACTTC. Translated, it gives CASSLVFPQRGSYEQYF.

The rearrangement links TRBV5-4 to TRBJ2-7; 9 bases match TRBD1. Germline CDR1 reads SGHNT; CDR2 reads YYREEE (reference sequence). The CDR3 loop spans 13 amino acids. V lost 3 bases, J lost 7 bases, and 5 bases stayed unmatched. The CDR3 region is CASSWGQGEEQYF. Here the CDR3 DNA reads TGTGCCAGCAGCTGGGGACAGGGTGAAGAGCAGTACTTC.

J is TRBJ2-3 and V is TRBV10-3; perhaps TRBD2 as D (7 bases). Per the germline V gene, CDR1 is ENHRY and CDR2 is SYGVKD. The CDR3 totals 14 residues. Trimming took 7 bases from V and 2 from J, leaving 13 bases between them. The CDR3 region has the DNA TGTGCCATCAAGAAGGGGGACTACACAGATACGCAGTATTTT. Amino acids: CAIKKGDYTDTQYF.

The rearrangement joins TRBV27 to TRBJ2-7; the D gene is possibly TRBD2 (7 bases). Germline assignment: CDR1 MNHEY and CDR2 SMNVEV (reference sequence). The CDR3 extends over 14 amino acids. Trimming pared 5 bases from V and 2 bases from J, leaving 13 bases between. This CDR3 reads CASSRRGGTYEQYF. The CDR3, as DNA: TGTGCCAGCAGTAGGAGGGGGGGAACCTACGAGCAGTACTTC.

The rearrangement joins TRBV10-3 to TRBJ2-5; 7 positions agree with TRBD2. With V trimmed by 6 bases and J by 0 bases, 10 bases remained unmatched. Germline V CDR1 and CDR2: ENHRY, SYGVKD. The CDR3 loop spans 16 amino acids. The CDR3 region is CAISETQAGNQETQYF. The CDR3 region has the DNA TGTGCCATCAGCGAGACCCAAGCGGGAAACCAAGAGACCCAGTACTTC.

The gene calls are TRBV5-4 and TRBJ2-6; TRBD2 is a possible D gene (5 bases). The length of the CDR3 is 17 residues. Trimming cost V 3 bases and J 0 bases, with 13 bases left between them. Germline V gene lookup returns CDR1 SGHNT and CDR2 YYREEE (reference sequence). CDR3 protein: CASSSRVLSSGANVLTF. For the CDR3, the DNA is TGTGCCAGCAGCTCGCGGGTCCTGAGCTCTGGGGCCAACGTCCTGACTTTC.

This chain connects TRBV5-6 to TRBJ2-5; D might be TRBD1 or TRBD2, each matching 5 bases. Trimming pared 3 bases from V and 3 bases from J, leaving 12 bases between. The germline V gene encodes CDR1 SGHDT and CDR2 YYEEEE. The CDR3 runs 14 residues. The CDR3 DNA is TGTGCCAGCAGCTGGGGGACGGTAAAAGAGACCCAGTACTTC. Its translation: CASSWGTVKETQYF.

V is TRBV11-2 and J is TRBJ2-7, with D perhaps given as TRBD1 or TRBD2 (6 bases each). V dropped 4 bases and J dropped 5 bases, with 15 bases sitting between them. Germline V CDR1 and CDR2: SGHAT, FQNNGV. There are 14 residues in the CDR3. This chain's CDR3 is CASSSQGGLNEQYF. CDR3 DNA: TGTGCCAGCAGCTCACAGGGAGGTCTTAACGAGCAGTACTTC. Full variable domain (remainder filled in from reference TRBV11-2 and TRBJ2-7): EAGVAQSPRYKIIEKRQSVAFWCNPISGHATLYWYQQILGQGPKLLIQFQNNGVVDDSQLPKDRFSAERLKGVDSTLKIQPAKLEDSAVYLCASSSQGGLNEQYFGPGTRLTVT.

CDR3 DNA sequence: TGTGCCAGCAGCTTATCGGACAGAAATCAGCCCCAGCATTTT. It specifies CASSLSDRNQPQHF. The rearrangement links TRBV11-2 to TRBJ1-5, with D tentatively TRBD1 (6 bases). CDR3 length equals 14 residues. The V gene lost 2 bases and the J gene lost 4 bases, with 9 bases spanning the gap. Germline V lookup: CDR1 SGHAT, CDR2 FQNNGV.

The chain links TRBV5-1 to TRBJ2-5, with 8 bases aligning to TRBD1. With 4 bases clipped from V and 2 bases from J, the junction kept 4 bases outside the gene matches. Germline V gene lookup returns CDR1 SGHRS and CDR2 YFSETQ. The CDR3 has 14 residues. The CDR3 DNA follows: TGCGCCAGCAGCCAGGACAGGGCTCAAGAGACCCAGTACTTC. Amino acids: CASSQDRAQETQYF.

The V gene is TRBV28, the J gene TRBJ1-2; possibly TRBD1 for D (6 bases). Trimming took 6 bases from V and 2 from J, leaving 13 bases between them. CDR1 and CDR2 (germline): MDHEN, SYDVKM. The CDR3 has 14 amino acids. This chain's CDR3 is CASRTGTLNYGYTF. CDR3 DNA sequence: TGTGCCAGCAGAACAGGGACCCTGAACTATGGCTACACCTTC.

The rearrangement links TRBV10-3 to TRBJ2-5; 12 nucleotides align to TRBD2. CDR1 is ENHRY, CDR2 SYGVKD, per germline. CDR3 size: 17 residues. After removal of 3 bases from V and 5 bases from J, the junction contained 10 bases not matched to a gene. The CDR3 reads CAISDAATSGSIETQYF. CDR3 bases: TGTGCCATCAGTGACGCCGCGACTAGCGGGAGTATTGAGACCCAGTACTTC.

The CDR3 is CASSDFGTGGNEQYF. The CDR3 DNA reads TGTGCCAGCAGTGATTTTGGGACAGGGGGCAACGAGCAGTACTTC. The rearrangement joins TRBV25-1 to TRBJ2-7; TRBD1 aligns across 12 bases. This CDR3 region has 15 residues. Per the germline V gene, CDR1 is MGHDK and CDR2 is SYGVNS. The junction had 5 bases not matched to a gene; V was cut back by 3 bases and J by 5 bases.